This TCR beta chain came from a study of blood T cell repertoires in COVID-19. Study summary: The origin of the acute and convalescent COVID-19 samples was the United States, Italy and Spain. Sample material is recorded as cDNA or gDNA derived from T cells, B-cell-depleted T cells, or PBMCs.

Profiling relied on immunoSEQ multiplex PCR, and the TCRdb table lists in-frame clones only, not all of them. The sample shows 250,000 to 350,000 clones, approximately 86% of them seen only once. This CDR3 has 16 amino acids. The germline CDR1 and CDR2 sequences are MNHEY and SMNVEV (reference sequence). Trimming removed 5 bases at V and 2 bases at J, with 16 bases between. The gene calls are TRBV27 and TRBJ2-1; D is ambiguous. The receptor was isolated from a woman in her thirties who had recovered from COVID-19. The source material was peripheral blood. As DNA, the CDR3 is TGTGCCAGCAGTATTAAGCTTCGTAATACCTACAATGAGCAGTTCTTC. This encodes CASSIKLRNTYNEQFF.